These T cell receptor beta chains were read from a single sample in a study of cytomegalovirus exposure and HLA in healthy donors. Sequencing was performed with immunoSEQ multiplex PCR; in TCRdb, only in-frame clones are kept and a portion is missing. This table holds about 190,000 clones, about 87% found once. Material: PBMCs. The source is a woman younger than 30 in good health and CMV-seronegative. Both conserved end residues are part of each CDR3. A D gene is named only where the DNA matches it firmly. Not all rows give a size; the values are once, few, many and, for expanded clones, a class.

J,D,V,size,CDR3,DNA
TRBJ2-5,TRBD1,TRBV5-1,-,CASSEGGQGTQYF,TGCGCCAGCAGCGAAGGGGGCCAGGGGACCCAGTACTTC
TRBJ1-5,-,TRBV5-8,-,CASSRGDVSNQPQHF,TGTGCCAGCAGCCGCGGGGACGTAAGCAATCAGCCCCAGCATTTT
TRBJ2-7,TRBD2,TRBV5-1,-,CASSRHTTSGSGAYEQYF,TGCGCCAGCAGCCGACATACGACTAGCGGGAGTGGGGCCTACGAGCAGTACTTC
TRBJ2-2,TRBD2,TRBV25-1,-,CASSETTSGRYTGELFF,TGTGCCAGCAGTGAAACGACTAGCGGCCGATACACCGGGGAGCTGTTTTTT
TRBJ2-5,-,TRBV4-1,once,CASSQDKDLPQETQYF,TGCGCCAGCAGCCAAGATAAGGACTTACCCCAAGAGACCCAGTACTTC
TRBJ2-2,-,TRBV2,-,CASSEARRGRAGELFF,TGTGCCAGCAGTGAAGCGCGGAGGGGTCGGGCCGGGGAGCTGTTTTTT
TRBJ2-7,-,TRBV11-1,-,CASSHWQGSYEQYF,TGTGCCAGCAGCCACTGGCAGGGGTCCTACGAGCAGTACTTC
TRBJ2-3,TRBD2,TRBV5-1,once,CASSSVAGAGTDTQYF,TGCGCCAGCAGCTCCGTAGCGGGAGCCGGCACAGATACGCAGTATTTT
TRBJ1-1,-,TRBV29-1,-,CSVSQGIFNTEAFF,TGCAGCGTGTCGCAGGGGATCTTTAACACTGAAGCTTTCTTT
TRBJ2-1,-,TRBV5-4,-,CASSLKAAGPYNEQFF,TGTGCCAGCAGCTTGAAAGCGGCGGGACCCTACAATGAGCAGTTCTTC
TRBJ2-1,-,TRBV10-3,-,CASSEKGEGSNEQFF,TGTGCCAGCAGTGAAAAAGGGGAAGGTAGCAATGAGCAGTTCTTC
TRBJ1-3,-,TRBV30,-,CAWSEDSWPNTIYF,TGTGCCTGGAGCGAAGACAGCTGGCCAAACACCATATATTTT
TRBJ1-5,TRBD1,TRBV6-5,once,CASSAGTGSNQPQHF,TGTGCCAGCAGTGCCGGGACAGGGTCAAATCAGCCCCAGCATTTT
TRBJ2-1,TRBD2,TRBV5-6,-,CASSLSLREAWGNEQFF,TGTGCCAGCAGCTTGTCGCTGCGGGAGGCCTGGGGTAATGAGCAGTTCTTC
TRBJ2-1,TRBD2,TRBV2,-,CASALGEGRNEQFF,TGTGCCAGCGCCTTAGGGGAGGGCCGTAATGAGCAGTTCTTC
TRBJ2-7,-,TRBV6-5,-,CASRTDPLEQYF,TGTGCCAGCCGGACAGACCCGCTTGAGCAGTACTTC
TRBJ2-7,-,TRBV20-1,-,CSTPRGTEQYF,TGCAGTACTCCCCGGGGAACCGAGCAGTACTTC
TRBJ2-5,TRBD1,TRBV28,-,CASSLPDRGLETQYF,TGTGCCAGCAGCCTACCGGACAGGGGGCTGGAGACCCAGTACTTC
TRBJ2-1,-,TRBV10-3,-,CAISTGWGDEQFF,TGTGCCATCAGTACAGGGTGGGGCGATGAGCAGTTCTTC
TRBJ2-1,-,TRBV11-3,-,CASSPRDGAGEQFF,TGTGCCAGCAGCCCACGGGATGGGGCGGGAGAGCAGTTCTTC
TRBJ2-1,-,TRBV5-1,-,CASSWATGHEQFF,TGCGCCAGCAGCTGGGCAACAGGCCATGAGCAGTTCTTC
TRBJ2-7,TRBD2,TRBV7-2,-,CASSLGLAVYEQYF,TGTGCCAGCAGCTTAGGACTAGCGGTCTACGAGCAGTACTTC
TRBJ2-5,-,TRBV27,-,CASSLLWGVGTQYF,TGTGCCAGCAGTTTATTGTGGGGGGTGGGGACCCAGTACTTC
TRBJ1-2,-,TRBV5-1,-,CASSLEPPQNYGYTF,TGCGCCAGCAGCTTGGAACCGCCTCAGAACTATGGCTACACCTTC
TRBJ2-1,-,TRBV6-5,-,CASLTSYNEQFF,TGTGCCAGCCTGACAAGTTACAATGAGCAGTTCTTC